One sample yielded the 9 T cell receptor beta chains listed below, sequenced in a study of T cells in Graves' hyperthyroidism and ophthalmopathy (dated by TCRdb to between 2019 and 2020). The library was built by means of multiplex PCR. The sequencing machine was an Illumina HiSeq 2000. Amplification of TCR beta CDR3 regions was carried out from RNA transcripts. The TCR CDR3 was subjected to a first round of RT-PCR using the HTBI primer set and the Qiagen OneStep RT-PCR kit. TCRdb applied fastp at Q25 and MiXCR to the public reads, then kept only in-frame beta chains. CDR3 protein duplicates are merged, each entry listing the most common genes and DNA. Present in this sample are fewer than 650,000 distinct CDR3 sequences, around 13% of which were seen just once. The biggest ten clones account for around 5.4% of the sample. The sequencing sample was made of blood. The receptors were gathered from a woman under 40 with Graves' hyperthyroidism that later progressed to Graves' ophthalmopathy.

Notes on this clonotype: Possible read error: a much larger clone is one base away. The chain uses TRBV18 and TRBJ2-5, with D hard to call. This CDR3 is 13 amino acids long. Trimming shortened V by 2 bases and J by 7 bases, and 11 bases separated the two germline ends. Looked up from germline, CDR1 is KGHSH and CDR2 is LQKENI. CDR3 nucleotides: TGTGCCAGCTCACCAGGTAGCCGGGTGACCCAGTACTTC. It specifies CASSPGSRVTQYF.

This clonotype was picked up a small number of times. J is TRBJ2-2 and V is TRBV6-1; 10 bases align to TRBD2. The germline gives CDR1 MNHNS, CDR2 SASEGT. CDR3 size: 17 residues. J gave up 5 bases and V 5 bases, and 11 bases lay outside the gene matches. The CDR3 sequence is CASSQGLAGVITGELFF. Here the CDR3 DNA reads TGTGCCAGCAGTCAGGGGCTAGCGGGAGTCATTACCGGGGAGCTGTTTTTT.

There are many counts of this clonotype. V gene TRBV5-1 combines with J gene TRBJ2-7; D remains unclear. The germline CDR1 and CDR2 sequences are SGHRS and YFSETQ. The V end was cut by 0 bases, the J end by 6 bases, with 16 bases between. The CDR3 spans 15 residues. The CDR3 DNA follows: TGCGCCAGCAGCTTGGCAGCCTCCTTGGAACGCGAGCAGTACTTC. Its translation is CASSLAASLEREQYF.

Ten or more counts support this clonotype. V and J are TRBV28 and TRBJ1-6; 7 nucleotides agree with TRBD1. This CDR3 contains 15 residues. Per germline, CDR1 MDHEN and CDR2 SYDVKM. V lost 7 bases and J lost 8; bases outside the gene matches: 11. CDR3 residues: CASKPSGQAYSPLHF. Here the CDR3 DNA reads TGTGCCAGCAAACCGAGCGGACAGGCCTATTCACCCCTCCACTTT. The full variable domain, its missing parts supplied by reference TRBV28 and TRBJ1-6, is DVKVTQSSRYLVKRTGEKVFLECVQDMDHENMFWYRQDPGLGLRLIYFSYDVKMKEKGDIPEGYSVSREKKERFSLILESASTNQTSMYLCASKPSGQAYSPLHFGNGTRLTVT.

The table lists this clonotype with a few counts. This chain connects TRBV6-1 to TRBJ2-7; weak D call: TRBD2 (7 bases). CDR1 MNHNS and CDR2 SASEGT come from the germline V gene. The CDR3 is made up of 14 amino acids. V was trimmed by 8 bases and J by 3 bases, leaving 17 bases between them. The CDR3 spells CASSLGGARYEQYF. The DNA of the CDR3 is TGTGCCAGCTCCCTGGGGGGGGCCCGCTACGAGCAGTACTTC.

J is TRBJ2-1 and V is TRBV5-1, with TRBD1 matching 12 bases. The trim removed 5 bases at V and 9 bases at J, leaving 9 bases unmatched. This CDR3 is built from 15 residues. Germline V gene data show CDR1 as SGHRS and CDR2 as YFSETQ. This CDR3 reads CASSQGQGALGEQFF. CDR3 sequence (DNA): TGCGCCAGCAGTCAGGGACAGGGGGCGCTGGGTGAGCAGTTCTTC.

The chain uses TRBV15 and TRBJ2-5; D is perhaps TRBD1 (6 bases). The germline V gene encodes CDR1 LNHNV and CDR2 YYDKDF (reference sequence). This CDR3 contains 15 residues. The V gene lost 5 bases and the J gene lost 7 bases, with 20 bases spanning the gap. CDR3 loop: CATSFQQVAQGTQYF. For the CDR3, the DNA is TGTGCCACCAGCTTCCAACAGGTGGCACAGGGGACCCAGTACTTC. Looking up the rest from reference TRBV15 and TRBJ2-5 gives the full variable domain: DAMVIQNPRYQVTQFGKPVTLSCSQTLNHNVMYWYQQKSSQAPKLLFHYYDKDFNNEADTPDNFQSRRPNTSFCFLDIRSPGLGDTAMYLCATSFQQVAQGTQYFGPGTRLLVL.

The chain is built from TRBV19 and TRBJ2-7; D ambiguous. The CDR3 runs 14 residues. V was clipped by 5 bases and J by 4 bases, with 15 bases between them. CDR1 LNHDA and CDR2 SQIVND come from the germline V gene (reference sequence). CDR3 residues: CASSPAREGYEQYF. CDR3 DNA sequence: TGTGCCAGTAGTCCTGCTAGGGAAGGTTACGAGCAGTACTTC. The full variable domain, rest sourced from reference TRBV19 and TRBJ2-7, is DGGITQSPKYLFRKEGQNVTLSCEQNLNHDAMYWYRQDPGQGLRLIYYSQIVNDFQKGDIAEGYSVSREKKESFPLTVTSAQKNPTAFYLCASSPAREGYEQYFGPGTRLTVT.

At least ten counts were recorded for this clonotype. The rearrangement uses TRBV6-2 or TRBV6-3 and TRBJ1-5, with D perhaps matching TRBD1 (6 bases). Trimming shortened V by 7 bases and J by 0 bases, and 19 bases separated the two germline ends. The CDR3 consists of 17 residues. Germline V lookup: CDR1 MNHEY, CDR2 SVGEGT. CDR3 in DNA: TGTGCCAGCATCGAGGGTCCAGGGGATTATAGCAATCAGCCCCAGCATTTT. This translates into CASIEGPGDYSNQPQHF.